What follows describes a single TCR beta chain. The data stem from a study of T cell changes during pregnancy in multiple sclerosis. Profiled with immunoSEQ multiplex PCR; TCRdb holds only in-frame clones, not every one. The table includes tens of thousands of clones, approximately 90% detected once. Germline CDR1 reads SGHDN; CDR2 reads FVKESK. V gave up 1 base and J gave up 3 bases, with 10 bases separating them. The CDR3 spans 14 residues. This clonotype was obtained from a female donor with multiple sclerosis, enrolled in a pregnancy study. This rearrangement joins TRBV14 to TRBJ2-7, with D hard to call. Specimen: CD8+ T cells from peripheral blood mononuclear cells, collected in the second trimester of pregnancy. The CDR3 nucleotides are TGTGCCAGCAGCCAAGGTTACAGCAACTACGAGCAGTACTTC. This gives the protein CASSQGYSNYEQYF.